Given below is one TCR beta chain in context. Its antigen is currently unknown. At one of its ends the junction is not consistent with the germline gene, which may arise from a read error. CDR1 is MGHRA and CDR2 is YSYEKL in the germline V gene. This CDR3 contains 14 residues. Only in-frame clones appear in the TCRdb table, and some are missing; sequencing was by immunoSEQ multiplex PCR. The table lists about 100,000 clones, just over 85% of them singletons. The sample belongs to a study of T cell responses to AZD1222 COVID-19 vaccine. Study observations and caveats: In the spike-specific TCR repertoire, nearly half reportedly target unmutated variant regions. Baseline seropositivity characterized only a handful of AZD1222 recipients.

Sequences were derived from peripheral blood, sampled on day 0 of AZD1222 vaccination. The receptor was isolated from an adult in good health. The chain recombines TRBV4-1 with TRBJ1-1; tentatively, D is TRBD1 (6 bases). The CDR3: CASSQFQGNAEAFF. Written as DNA, the CDR3 is TGCGCCAGCAGCCAATTCCAGGGGAACGCTGAAGCTTTCTTT.